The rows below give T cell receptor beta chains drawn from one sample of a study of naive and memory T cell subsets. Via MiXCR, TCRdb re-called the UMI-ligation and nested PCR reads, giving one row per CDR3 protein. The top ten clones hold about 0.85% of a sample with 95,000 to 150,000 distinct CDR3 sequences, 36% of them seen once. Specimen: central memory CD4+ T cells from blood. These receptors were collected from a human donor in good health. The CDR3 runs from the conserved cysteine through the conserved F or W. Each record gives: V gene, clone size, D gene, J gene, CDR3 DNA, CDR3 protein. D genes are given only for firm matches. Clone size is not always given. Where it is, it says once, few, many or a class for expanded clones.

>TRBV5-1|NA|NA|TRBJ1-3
TGCGCCAGCAGCTTAGCTGGTGCACAGGGAAACACCATATATTTT
CASSLAGAQGNTIYF
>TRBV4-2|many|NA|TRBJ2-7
TGTGCCAGCAGCCTTCGGGACTCTCGATCCTACGAGCAGTACTTC
CASSLRDSRSYEQYF
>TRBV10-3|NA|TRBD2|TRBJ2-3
TGTGCCATCAGTGAGCCGACTAGCGGGAGAAGAGATACGCAGTATTTT
CAISEPTSGRRDTQYF
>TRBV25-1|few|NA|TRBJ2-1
TGTGCCAGCAGGGATTCGCGACTTCTCTACAATGAGCAGTTCTTC
CASRDSRLLYNEQFF
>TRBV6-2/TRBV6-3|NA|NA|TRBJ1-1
TGTGCCAGCACCTTTCGTACGGGGGGAGACACTGAAGCTTTCTTT
CASTFRTGGDTEAFF
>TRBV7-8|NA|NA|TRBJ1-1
TGTGCCAGCAGCCGCCGGTCAGACACTGAAGCTTTCTTT
CASSRRSDTEAFF
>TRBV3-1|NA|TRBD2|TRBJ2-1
TGTGCCAGCAGCCATCAGACACCGGGACTAGGATACAATGAGCAGTTCTTC
CASSHQTPGLGYNEQFF
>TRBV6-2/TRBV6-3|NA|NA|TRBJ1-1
TGTGCCAGCAGTTACCATACGCTTGAAGCTTTCTTT
CASSYHTLEAFF
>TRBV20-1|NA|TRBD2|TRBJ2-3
TGCAGTGCTAGAGTTAGCGGGGGAGACTTCACAGATACGCAGTATTTT
CSARVSGGDFTDTQYF
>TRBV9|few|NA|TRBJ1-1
TGTGCCAGCAGCGTAGACGGGATGTCTGAAGCTTTCTTT
CASSVDGMSEAFF
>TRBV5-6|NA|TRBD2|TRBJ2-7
TGTGCCAGCAGCTTCAGCGGGAGCCACGAGCAGTACTTC
CASSFSGSHEQYF
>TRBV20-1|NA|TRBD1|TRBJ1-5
TGCAGTGCAAAGGACAGGGGGCGAGCGAGGAATCAGCCCCAGCATTTT
CSAKDRGRARNQPQHF
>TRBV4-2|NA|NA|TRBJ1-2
TGTGCCAGCAGCCAGATTAGCGGCTATGGCTACACCTTC
CASSQISGYGYTF